This entry lists 16 T cell receptor beta chains sequenced from one sample in a study of OX40 agonist ivuxolimab in advanced cancers. Measured with immunoSEQ multiplex PCR; TCRdb has only the in-frame clones, and not every one. The table shows under 50,000 clones, with more than 75% occurring only once. Sequenced material: CD4+ or CD8+ T cells sorted from blood, taken in a trial of the OX40 agonist ivuxolimab. The receptors were gathered from an adult with an advanced solid tumor such as melanoma, head and neck, liver or kidney cancer.

The gene calls are TRBV30 and TRBJ2-5; the match to TRBD2 covers 9 bases. The CDR3 has 15 amino acids. Germline CDR1 and CDR2: GTSNPN and SVGIG (reference sequence). Trimming took 0 bases from V and 5 from J; bases not matched to a gene: 7. This CDR3 reads CAWSVPAGGPETQYF. In DNA, the CDR3 is TGTGCCTGGAGTGTACCGGCGGGAGGGCCGGAGACCCAGTACTTC.

V gene TRBV6-5 combines with J gene TRBJ2-3; D perhaps matches TRBD1 (6 bases). CDR1 MNHEY and CDR2 SVGAGI come from the germline V gene. V was cut by 2 bases and J by 10 bases, with 22 bases left in between. The CDR3 totals 16 residues. The CDR3 DNA reads TGTGCCAGCAGTTACACCCAGCAGAAAGGACAGAACTCGCAGTATTTT. Encoded protein: CASSYTQQKGQNSQYF.

The chain is built from TRBV14 and TRBJ1-4; D gene unclear. V lost 3 bases and J 7 bases, leaving 12 bases between the germline ends. CDR3 length: 14 amino acids. The germline V gene has CDR1 SGHDN and CDR2 FVKESK. CDR3 loop: CASSHGRMSEKLFF. The CDR3 DNA sequence: TGTGCCAGCAGCCACGGTCGGATGAGTGAAAAACTGTTTTTT.

V and J are TRBV11-2 and TRBJ2-5; possible D gene TRBD2, 6 bases. The CDR3 contains 14 residues. Deletions cut 5 bases from V and 7 bases from J, with 17 bases between. The germline CDR1 and CDR2 sequences are SGHAT and FQNNGV. CDR3 nucleotide sequence: TGTGCCAGCAGCCACATTCGAGCGCGGGGGACCCAGTACTTC. Translating gives CASSHIRARGTQYF.

The genes are TRBV5-1 and TRBJ1-2, with 7 bases matching TRBD1. With 3 bases clipped from V and 7 bases from J, the junction kept 3 bases outside the gene matches. The CDR3 has 12 amino acids. Germline V gene sequence: CDR1 SGHRS, CDR2 YFSETQ. CDR3 residues: CASSSTGPGYTF. CDR3 DNA sequence: TGCGCCAGCAGCTCGACAGGGCCTGGCTACACCTTC.

This rearrangement joins TRBV2 to TRBJ2-4; no clear D gene. CDR3 length: 14 residues. Germline CDR1 reads SNHLY; CDR2 reads FYNNEI. Trimming took 8 bases from V and 8 from J, leaving 19 bases between them. The CDR3 region has the DNA TGTGCCAGCCGGTACCGGGCCATGGAAGACATTCAGTACTTC. Its translation is CASRYRAMEDIQYF.

The chain combines TRBV5-4 with TRBJ1-4; TRBD1 might be the D (5 bases). The CDR3 is 13 amino acids. V was trimmed by 2 bases and J by 11 bases, leaving 13 bases between them. Germline V lookup: CDR1 SGHNT, CDR2 YYREEE (reference sequence). In nucleotides, the CDR3 is TGTGCCAGCAGCTTCGGGACGGGAGAGAAACTGTTTTTT. Protein sequence: CASSFGTGEKLFF.

This chain uses TRBV9 with TRBJ1-1; no firm D call. The CDR3 contains 15 residues. V was pared by 0 bases and J by 1 base, with 10 bases between. Germline CDR1 and CDR2: SGDLS and YYNGEE. CDR3 region: CASSVGSSGNTEAFF. The CDR3 nucleotides read TGTGCCAGCAGCGTAGGATCCAGCGGGAACACTGAAGCTTTCTTT.

V is TRBV7-9 and J is TRBJ1-2; the D gene is possibly TRBD1 (5 bases). Germline V gene lookup returns CDR1 SEHNR and CDR2 FQNEAQ (reference sequence). There are 14 residues in the CDR3. V was cut by 3 bases and J by 0 bases, with 8 bases left in between. CDR3 coding DNA: TGTGCCAGCAGCTTTTCGACAGCTAACTATGGCTACACCTTC. Amino acid sequence: CASSFSTANYGYTF.

The genes are TRBV10-3 and TRBJ2-3; D gene ambiguous. This CDR3 contains 16 residues. V was pared by 6 bases and J by 3 bases, with 19 bases between. Germline V CDR1 and CDR2: ENHRY, SYGVKD. This chain's CDR3 is CAIRAALPPITDTQYF. The CDR3 DNA sequence: TGTGCCATCAGGGCGGCGTTGCCACCGATTACAGATACGCAGTATTTT.

V and J are TRBV5-6 and TRBJ1-2; possibly TRBD1 for D (5 bases). Germline V gives CDR1 SGHDT, CDR2 YYEEEE. The CDR3 has 15 residues. Trimming cost V 0 bases and J 7 bases, with 16 bases left between them. CDR3 sequence: CASSLVVPGRGGYTF. The DNA of the CDR3 is TGTGCCAGCAGCTTGGTGGTTCCGGGGAGGGGTGGCTACACCTTC.

The chain has TRBV7-3 and TRBJ2-3; 8 nucleotides align to TRBD2. Losses at the gene ends were 4 bases for V and 2 bases for J; bases not matched to a gene: 5. This CDR3 contains 15 residues. Germline lookup yields CDR1 SGHTA and CDR2 FQGTGA. The CDR3 DNA is TGTGCCAGCAGCTCGTCAGCGGGAGCCACAGATACGCAGTATTTT. This sequence encodes CASSSSAGATDTQYF.

This chain connects TRBV5-1 to TRBJ2-6, with no clear D. The germline CDR1 and CDR2 sequences are SGHRS and YFSETQ. This CDR3 contains 15 residues. Trimming left V 4 bases short and J 4 bases short, with 12 bases between. DNA of the CDR3: TGCGCCAGCAGCGCTACAGCTTCGGGGGCCAACGTCCTGACTTTC. Translation: CASSATASGANVLTF.

This clone appeared once. The V gene is TRBV10-2, the J gene TRBJ2-3; TRBD2 matches at 9 bases. Germline loops: CDR1 WSHSY, CDR2 SAAADI. The CDR3 length is 16 residues. The V gene end was trimmed by 2 bases and the J gene end by 4 bases; junction bases not matched to a gene: 7. CDR3 sequence reads: CASSEIAGEAADTQYF. The CDR3, as DNA: TGCGCCAGCAGTGAGATAGCGGGAGAGGCAGCAGATACGCAGTATTTT.

This rearrangement joins TRBV19 to TRBJ2-5; tentatively, D is TRBD1 (6 bases). In germline, CDR1 is LNHDA, CDR2 SQIVND (reference sequence). This CDR3 contains 15 residues. The V end was cut by 3 bases, the J end by 2 bases, with 13 bases between. Written as DNA, the CDR3 is TGTGCCAGTAGTATGGGGTCCACAGGGCAAGAGACCCAGTACTTC. Protein: CASSMGSTGQETQYF. The variable domain in full, with the rest retrieved from reference TRBV19 and TRBJ2-5, is DGGITQSPKYLFRKEGQNVTLSCEQNLNHDAMYWYRQDPGQGLRLIYYSQIVNDFQKGDIAEGYSVSREKKESFPLTVTSAQKNPTAFYLCASSMGSTGQETQYFGPGTRLLVL.

J is TRBJ2-7 and V is TRBV6-1, with 8 bases fitting TRBD1. After removal of 8 bases from V and 3 bases from J, the junction contained 6 bases not matched to a gene. CDR1 is MNHNS, CDR2 SASEGT, per germline. This CDR3 comprises 13 residues. This chain's CDR3 is CASVGQGGYEQYF. The CDR3 DNA sequence: TGTGCCAGCGTCGGACAGGGTGGCTACGAGCAGTACTTC.